The source of this T cell receptor beta chain is a study of cytotoxic CD8 clonotypes in ibrutinib-treated CLL. Study information: Sequenced samples delivered averages of roughly 250,000 productive templates and 94,082 productive rearrangements. Study-wide findings and caveats: While tracking circulating CD8+ T-cell counts, baseline clonality exceeded that of age-matched healthy donors. Having risen at ibrutinib response, clonality had fallen back toward baseline by progression.

Using immunoSEQ multiplex PCR, the repertoire was profiled, and TCRdb retains in-frame clones only, with some absent. The sample consists of 150,000 or so clones, about 80% of them appearing once. This clone showed up just once. Its antigen is not known. Material: PBMCs, obtained after 24 months of ibrutinib treatment. This TCR was recovered from a human donor with chronic lymphocytic leukemia.

The CDR3 loop is CSVNLYQETQYF. The DNA for the CDR3 is TGCAGCGTTAATCTGTACCAAGAGACCCAGTACTTC. V gene TRBV29-1 combines with J gene TRBJ2-5; no definite D call. Germline loops: CDR1 SQVTM, CDR2 ANQGSEA. CDR3 length equals 12 residues. V was trimmed by 5 bases and J by 0 bases, leaving 7 bases between them.